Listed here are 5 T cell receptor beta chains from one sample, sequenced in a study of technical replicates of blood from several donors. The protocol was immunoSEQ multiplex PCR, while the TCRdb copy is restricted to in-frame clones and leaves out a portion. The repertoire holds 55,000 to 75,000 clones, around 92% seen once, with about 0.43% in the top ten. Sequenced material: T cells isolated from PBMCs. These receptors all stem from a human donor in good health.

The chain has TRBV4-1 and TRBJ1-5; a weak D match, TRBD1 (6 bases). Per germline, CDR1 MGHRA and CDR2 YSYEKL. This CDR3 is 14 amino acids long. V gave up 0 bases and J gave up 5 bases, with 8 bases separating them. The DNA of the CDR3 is TGCGCCAGCAGCCAAGAGGCAGGGGATCAGCCCCAGCATTTT. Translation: CASSQEAGDQPQHF.

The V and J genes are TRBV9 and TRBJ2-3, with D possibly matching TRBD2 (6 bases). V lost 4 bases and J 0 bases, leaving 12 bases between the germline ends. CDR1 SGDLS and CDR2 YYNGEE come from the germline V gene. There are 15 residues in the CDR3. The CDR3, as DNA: TGTGCCAGCAGCTTGGGACTTTCTAGCACAGATACGCAGTATTTT. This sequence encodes CASSLGLSSTDTQYF.

The chain's CDR3 is CASSPSPLYEQYF. The CDR3, as DNA: TGTGCCAGCAGTCCGAGTCCCCTCTACGAGCAGTACTTC. The rearrangement joins TRBV28 to TRBJ2-7; D gene unclear. From germline, CDR1 is MDHEN and CDR2 SYDVKM. The CDR3 is 13 amino acids. Between the trimmed V and J ends, which lost 5 bases and 3 bases, there was a span of 11 bases.

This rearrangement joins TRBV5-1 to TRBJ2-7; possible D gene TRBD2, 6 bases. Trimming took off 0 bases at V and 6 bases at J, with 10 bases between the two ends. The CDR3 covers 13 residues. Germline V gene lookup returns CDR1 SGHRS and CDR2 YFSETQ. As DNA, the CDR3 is TGCGCCAGCAGCTTGGCCGGGGGTAGCGAGCAGTACTTC. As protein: CASSLAGGSEQYF.

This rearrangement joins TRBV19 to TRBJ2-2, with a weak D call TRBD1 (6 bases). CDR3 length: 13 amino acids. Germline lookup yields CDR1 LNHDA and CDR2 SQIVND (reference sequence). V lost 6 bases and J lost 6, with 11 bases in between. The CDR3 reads CASRPQGPGELFF. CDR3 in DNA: TGTGCCAGTAGGCCACAGGGACCCGGGGAGCTGTTTTTT.